This entry lists 13 T cell receptor beta chains sequenced from one sample in a study of blood T cell repertoires in COVID-19. Measured with immunoSEQ multiplex PCR; TCRdb has only the in-frame clones, and not every one. The profile shows a few hundred thousand clones, around four fifths of them singletons. The sample comprised peripheral blood. The receptors were gathered from a woman of 80 years or more with active or convalescent COVID-19.

The rearrangement links TRBV6-2 or TRBV6-3 to TRBJ2-3; 9 bases line up with TRBD2. The length of the CDR3 is 18 residues. With 0 bases clipped from V and 2 bases from J, the junction kept 9 bases outside the gene matches. The germline V gene has CDR1 MNHEY and CDR2 SVGEGT. The CDR3 loop reads CASSYSTLTSGPTDTQYF. DNA for the CDR3: TGTGCCAGCAGTTACTCAACGTTGACTAGCGGACCCACAGATACGCAGTATTTT.

The V gene is TRBV5-1, the J gene TRBJ2-3; 13 nucleotides agree with TRBD2. Germline V gene lookup returns CDR1 SGHRS and CDR2 YFSETQ. The length of the CDR3 is 17 residues. Trimming cost V 4 bases and J 1 base; bases outside gene matches: 6. CDR3 loop: CASSPYTSGRGTDTQYF. As DNA, the CDR3 is TGCGCCAGCAGCCCCTATACTAGCGGGAGGGGCACAGATACGCAGTATTTT.

The chain joins TRBV7-6 to TRBJ2-3, with 8 bases lining up with TRBD2. The V gene's germline CDR1 is SGHVS and CDR2 FNYEAQ. V was pared by 4 bases and J by 2 bases, with 8 bases of the junction left unmatched. The CDR3 loop spans 16 amino acids. This CDR3 reads CASSSGGGHPTDTQYF. CDR3 sequence (DNA): TGTGCCAGCAGCTCGGGAGGGGGGCATCCCACAGATACGCAGTATTTT.

This clone has just one count. The V and J genes are TRBV12-3 or TRBV12-4 and TRBJ2-5, with D possibly TRBD1 on 6 matching bases. The CDR3 consists of 12 residues. The V gene lost 6 bases and the J gene lost 4 bases, with 9 bases spanning the gap. CDR3: CASRQGGETQYF. CDR3 nucleotides: TGTGCCAGCAGACAGGGTGGAGAGACCCAGTACTTC.

V usage is TRBV12-5 and J usage is TRBJ2-7, with a weak D call TRBD1 (7 bases). Germline V lookup: CDR1 LGHNT, CDR2 FRNRAP. The CDR3 runs to 14 residues. The V gene lost 7 bases and the J gene lost 4 bases, with 17 bases spanning the gap. CDR3 DNA sequence: TGTGCTAGTGCGATGGCAGGGGGGTCGTACGAGCAGTACTTC. Residues: CASAMAGGSYEQYF.

This clone appeared a few times. DNA for the CDR3: TGTGCCAGCAGCCCGATTTCGGGGAGGATTACCTTC. Protein sequence: CASSPISGRITF. This chain links TRBV7-2 with TRBJ1-2; D is unclear. CDR3 length: 12 amino acids. CDR1 is SGHTA, CDR2 FQGNSA, per germline. V was shortened by 5 bases and J by 14 bases, with 18 bases between the two germline ends.

This clone was seen only once. This chain links TRBV6-2 or TRBV6-3 with TRBJ2-7; the match to TRBD2 covers 8 bases. Germline V gene sequence: CDR1 MNHEY, CDR2 SVGEGT. V dropped 6 bases and J dropped 0; count of bases not matched to a gene: 10. There are 16 residues in the CDR3. In DNA form, the CDR3 reads TGTGCCAGCAGCTTGCGGTTAGCGGGGCTCTCCTACGAGCAGTACTTC. Translation: CASSLRLAGLSYEQYF.

There are a few counts of this clone. The chain employs TRBV7-2 and TRBJ1-5; D ambiguous. The ends were cut back, 2 bases at V and 4 bases at J, with 6 bases in the middle. CDR1 is SGHTA and CDR2 is FQGNSA in the germline V gene. The CDR3 contains 13 residues. The CDR3 loop is CASSLNSNQPQHF. DNA of the CDR3: TGTGCCAGCAGCTTAAATAGTAATCAGCCCCAGCATTTT.

The chain is built from TRBV7-7 and TRBJ2-1; TRBD2 aligns across 13 bases. The CDR3 totals 15 residues. Germline lookup yields CDR1 SSHAT and CDR2 FNYEAQ (reference sequence). V lost 5 bases to trimming and J lost 9 bases; unmatched junction nucleotides: 7. The CDR3 sequence: CASSVTSGRSSEQFF. The CDR3 DNA is TGTGCCAGCAGCGTGACTAGCGGGAGGTCTAGTGAGCAGTTCTTC.

The gene calls are TRBV2 and TRBJ1-1; weak D call: TRBD1 (6 bases). The CDR3 contains 13 residues. V was shortened by 3 bases and J by 7 bases, with 12 bases between the two germline ends. Germline V gene sequence: CDR1 SNHLY, CDR2 FYNNEI. The CDR3 loop reads CASSDPNRVEAFF. DNA of the CDR3: TGTGCCAGCAGTGACCCTAACAGGGTTGAAGCTTTCTTT.

V is TRBV5-1 and J is TRBJ2-3, with TRBD1 as a possible D gene (6 bases). This CDR3 is built from 13 residues. The germline gives CDR1 SGHRS, CDR2 YFSETQ. The germline V and J ends were trimmed by 4 bases and 2 bases, with 8 bases remaining between them. The CDR3 DNA reads TGCGCCAGCAGCAGGGGGTACACAGATACGCAGTATTTT. Its translation: CASSRGYTDTQYF.

This clone was counted once. J is TRBJ1-1 and V is TRBV12-3 or TRBV12-4; TRBD1 matches 7 bases. This CDR3 spans 13 amino acids. V was clipped by 2 bases and J by 7 bases; unmatched bases: 4. CDR3 region: CASSLLGTVEAFF. CDR3 DNA sequence: TGTGCCAGCAGTTTATTAGGGACAGTTGAAGCTTTCTTT.

V and J are TRBV7-2 and TRBJ2-1; TRBD1 might be the D (5 bases). The CDR3 is 15 residues long. The V gene's germline CDR1 is SGHTA and CDR2 FQGNSA. V dropped 4 bases and J dropped 3 bases, with 13 bases sitting between them. The CDR3 DNA follows: TGTGCCAGCAGCTCGGCGCCAGGGAACTACAATGAGCAGTTCTTC. Translating it yields CASSSAPGNYNEQFF.